This TCR beta chain was documented in a study of cytomegalovirus exposure and HLA in healthy donors. Remarks on this clone: Its antigen remains unidentified. Other DNA sequences in the same sample also yield this CDR3.

This PCR relied on a set of 60 Vbeta primers and 13 Jbeta primers. Measured with immunoSEQ multiplex PCR; TCRdb has only the in-frame clones, and not every one. The sample has some 100,000 clones; 79% are singletons. General study findings and limits: Using the classifier, cytomegalovirus status was reportedly diagnosed with high specificity and sensitivity. Some public TCRs appeared in many individuals, while most sequences were rare. With further analysis later on, most CMV-associated TCR beta chains appeared HLA-restricted.

Input material: PBMCs. This sequence was found in a female donor in good health and CMV-seropositive.

CDR3 sequence reads: CSVEDQGQGLGGYTF. Written as DNA, the CDR3 is TGCAGCGTTGAAGATCAGGGACAAGGGTTAGGCGGCTACACCTTC. The genes are TRBV29-1 and TRBJ1-2, with D possibly TRBD1 on 6 matching bases. Germline CDR1 SQVTM, CDR2 ANQGSEA. The V end lost 0 bases, the J end lost 8 bases, and 19 bases lay between the germline ends. This CDR3 region has 15 residues.